One TCR beta chain is described in this entry. Its specificity is not known. This entry comes from a study of CD8 T cells in ankylosing spondylitis. The germline V gene has CDR1 SGHRS and CDR2 YFSETQ. There are 13 residues in the CDR3. Trimming cost V 4 bases and J 5 bases; bases outside gene matches: 4. Study results and limitations: Blood of patients with ankylosing spondylitis appeared to be characterized by a TCR beta motif of several highly homologous variants. Reportedly, significant enrichment of disease-linked clones occurred in matched ankylosing spondylitis synovial fluid.

Using quantitative 5'-RACE with molecular barcodes, the authors made TCR beta libraries. MiXCR, run by TCRdb on the 5' RACE reads, gives a single entry per CDR3 protein. The sample has under 200,000 distinct CDR3 sequences, 10% to 15% seen once. This sequence originates from a female donor with ankylosing spondylitis or in good health (not recorded which). The gene calls are TRBV5-1 and TRBJ2-5, with TRBD2 matching 8 bases. The sequencing input was blood, either unsorted or a sorted T cell fraction (not recorded which). The CDR3 DNA is TGCGCCAGCAGCGCTGGACTAGCCGAGACCCAGTACTTC. It translates to CASSAGLAETQYF. The entire variable domain, with the rest obtained from reference TRBV5-1 and TRBJ2-5, is as follows: KAGVTQTPRYLIKTRGQQVTLSCSPISGHRSVSWYQQTPGQGLQFLFEYFSETQRNKGNFPGRFSGRQFSNSRSEMNVSTLELGDSALYLCASSAGLAETQYFGPGTRLLVL.